The rows below give T cell receptor beta chains drawn from one sample of a study of Ad26.COV2.S vaccination and SARS-CoV-2 variants. Method: immunoSEQ multiplex PCR; TCRdb's copy keeps in-frame clones and lacks some. The sample yields about 350,000 clones, 80% to 90% seen once. The specimen was peripheral blood, collected in a trial of Ad26.COV2.S vaccine versus placebo. Source of these receptors: a person between 18 and 65 years old who received the Ad26.COV2.S COVID-19 vaccine or a placebo. Both conserved end residues are part of each CDR3. D genes are given only for firm matches. Some rows have no size entry. The others give once, few or many, or a class for an expanded clone.

clone_size	d_call	v_call	j_call	cdr3_aa	cdr3_nt
.	.	TRBV10-2	TRBJ1-4	CASSEWGEATNEKLFF	TGCGCCAGCAGTGAGTGGGGTGAAGCAACTAATGAAAAACTGTTTTTT
.	.	TRBV11-2	TRBJ2-2	CASNQGPGELFF	TGTGCCAGCAACCAGGGGCCCGGGGAGCTGTTTTTT
.	TRBD1	TRBV18	TRBJ1-6	CASSSGTANSPLHF	TGTGCCAGCTCATCCGGGACAGCTAATTCACCCCTCCACTTT
.	.	TRBV28	TRBJ1-2	CASNVGGPNGYTF	TGTGCCAGCAATGTGGGGGGGCCGAATGGCTACACCTTC
.	.	TRBV5-8	TRBJ1-2	CASSSLRDNQNYGYTF	TGTGCCAGCAGTAGCCTAAGGGACAACCAAAACTATGGCTACACCTTC
.	TRBD2	TRBV28	TRBJ2-7	CASGTPAGGNYEQYF	TGTGCCAGCGGGACGCCAGCGGGGGGCAACTACGAGCAGTACTTC
.	.	TRBV12-3/TRBV12-4	TRBJ2-5	CASSKGYQETQYF	TGTGCCAGCAGCAAGGGATACCAAGAGACCCAGTACTTC
.	.	TRBV7-2	TRBJ2-5	CASSFGGPQETQYF	TGTGCCAGCAGCTTCGGAGGACCCCAAGAGACCCAGTACTTC
.	TRBD1	TRBV28	TRBJ1-3	CASSTWGQGDSGNTIYF	TGTGCCAGCAGCACCTGGGGACAGGGGGACTCTGGAAACACCATATATTTT
.	TRBD2	TRBV7-8	TRBJ2-1	CASSPRGHATLAGERGSYNEQFF	TGTGCCAGCAGCCCCCGAGGGCACGCTACTCTAGCGGGAGAAAGGGGGTCCTACAATGAGCAGTTCTTC
.	TRBD1	TRBV19	TRBJ2-2	CASSRTGVTGELFF	TGTGCCAGTAGTAGAACAGGGGTAACCGGGGAGCTGTTTTTT
.	.	TRBV11-2	TRBJ1-1	CAITKTRLNTEAFF	TGTGCCATCACCAAAACGAGATTGAACACTGAAGCTTTCTTT
.	TRBD2	TRBV6-5	TRBJ2-1	CASSWTSPRSNEQFF	TGTGCCAGCAGTTGGACTAGCCCTAGAAGTAATGAGCAGTTCTTC
.	TRBD1	TRBV5-4	TRBJ1-4	CASSLGGTGGKNEKLFF	TGTGCCAGCAGCTTGGGGGGGACAGGGGGAAAAAATGAAAAACTGTTTTTT
.	.	TRBV7-2	TRBJ1-2	CASSLAQAVRYGYTF	TGTGCCAGCAGCTTAGCCCAAGCGGTTAGGTATGGCTACACCTTC
.	.	TRBV7-9	TRBJ2-5	CASSLTGTQYF	TGTGCCAGCAGCTTGACGGGGACCCAGTACTTC
.	.	TRBV10-2	TRBJ2-1	CASTLSYNEQFF	TGCGCCAGCACCTTGTCCTACAATGAGCAGTTCTTC
once	TRBD1	TRBV7-6	TRBJ2-7	CASSTGTGVSEQYF	TGTGCCAGCAGCACCGGGACAGGGGTCTCCGAGCAGTACTTC
.	.	TRBV7-2	TRBJ2-3	CASSSTSVGDTQYF	TGTGCCAGCAGCTCAACCTCAGTGGGGGATACGCAGTATTTT
.	.	TRBV5-6	TRBJ1-1	CASSLVGGLNTEAFF	TGTGCCAGCAGCTTGGTCGGGGGCCTGAACACTGAAGCTTTCTTT
.	TRBD1	TRBV5-6	TRBJ2-4	CASSPGTGKNIQYF	TGTGCCAGCAGCCCCGGGACAGGGAAAAACATTCAGTACTTC
.	.	TRBV28	TRBJ2-6	CASSLVLEGGGANVLTF	TGTGCCAGCAGTTTAGTTTTGGAGGGAGGTGGGGCCAACGTCCTGACTTTC
.	TRBD1	TRBV24-1	TRBJ1-4	CATSDPDGTGYEKLFF	TGTGCCACCAGTGATCCGGACGGGACAGGCTATGAAAAACTGTTTTTT
.	.	TRBV5-1	TRBJ2-4	CASSNGDLAKNIQYF	TGCGCCAGCAGTAATGGCGACCTAGCCAAAAACATTCAGTACTTC
once	.	TRBV20-1	TRBJ2-1	CSASPRWGASYNEQFF	TGCAGTGCTAGTCCAAGGTGGGGGGCCTCCTACAATGAGCAGTTCTTC
.	.	TRBV7-2	TRBJ2-2	CASSLYALVSGELFF	TGTGCCAGCAGCTTATATGCGTTAGTGTCCGGGGAGCTGTTTTTT
.	TRBD1	TRBV11-3	TRBJ2-2	CASSPGTGADTGELFF	TGTGCCAGCAGCCCAGGGACAGGGGCAGACACCGGGGAGCTGTTTTTT
.	TRBD2	TRBV5-1	TRBJ2-1	CASSLTSGSGNEQFF	TGCGCCAGCAGCTTGACTAGCGGGAGTGGGAATGAGCAGTTCTTC
.	TRBD1	TRBV25-1	TRBJ2-3	CASSGGGSVDTQYF	TGTGCCAGCAGTGGAGGGGGCTCAGTAGATACGCAGTATTTT
.	.	TRBV4-2	TRBJ2-5	CASSQGSYLGETQYF	TGTGCCAGCAGCCAAGGGAGCTACTTGGGAGAGACCCAGTACTTC
.	TRBD2	TRBV4-2	TRBJ2-1	CASSLDVLAGGYNEQFF	TGTGCCAGCAGCCTGGATGTCTTAGCGGGGGGATACAATGAGCAGTTCTTC
.	.	TRBV7-8	TRBJ2-5	CASSRGPKETQYF	TGTGCCAGCAGCCGGGGACCTAAAGAGACCCAGTACTTC
.	TRBD1	TRBV6-5	TRBJ2-5	CASITTGIGETQYF	TGTGCCAGCATTACGACAGGGATAGGGGAGACCCAGTACTTC
.	.	TRBV15	TRBJ1-4	CATSGKGSPNEKLFF	TGTGCCACCAGCGGCAAGGGTAGCCCTAATGAAAAACTGTTTTTT
once	TRBD1	TRBV6-5	TRBJ2-7	CASSYGDRGTYEQYF	TGTGCCAGCAGTTACGGGGACAGGGGGACCTACGAGCAGTACTTC
.	.	TRBV5-1	TRBJ1-2	CASSLAGYYYGYTF	TGCGCCAGCAGCTTGGCGGGGTATTACTATGGCTACACCTTC
.	TRBD1	TRBV11-2	TRBJ2-1	CASSPDRGTNEQFF	TGTGCCAGCAGCCCAGACAGGGGTACGAATGAGCAGTTCTTC
once	TRBD1	TRBV4-1	TRBJ1-2	CASSQGQGALGYGYTF	TGCGCCAGCAGCCAAGGCCAGGGGGCCTTGGGCTATGGCTACACCTTC
.	.	TRBV4-3	TRBJ2-1	CASSQVGGTSRSIF	TGCGCCAGCAGCCAAGTAGGGGGGACTTCGCGGTCTATCTTC
many	.	TRBV5-4	TRBJ2-2	CASSPQRNTGELFF	TGTGCCAGCAGCCCTCAGAGGAACACCGGGGAGCTGTTTTTT
few	.	TRBV7-9	TRBJ1-4	CASSLMSAGGHEKLFF	TGTGCCAGCAGCTTAATGTCTGCGGGGGGCCATGAAAAACTGTTTTTT
.	TRBD2	TRBV20-1	TRBJ2-3	CSASRASGSTDTQYF	TGCAGTGCTAGTCGGGCTAGCGGGAGCACAGATACGCAGTATTTT
.	.	TRBV2	TRBJ2-7	CASSVAMSGYEQYF	TGTGCCAGCAGTGTGGCCATGTCGGGTTACGAGCAGTACTTC
.	.	TRBV28	TRBJ2-7	CASSLYTPGLFSYEQYF	TGTGCCAGCAGTTTATATACACCGGGACTCTTCTCCTACGAGCAGTACTTC
.	TRBD1	TRBV11-1	TRBJ1-2	CASSLEGTGIDGYTF	TGTGCCAGCAGCTTAGAAGGGACAGGGATCGATGGCTACACCTTC
.	TRBD2	TRBV18	TRBJ2-7	CASSSLAGVTYEQYF	TGTGCCAGCTCATCTCTAGCGGGAGTCACCTACGAGCAGTACTTC
.	TRBD2	TRBV28	TRBJ2-2	CASGGTSSPSGELFF	TGTGCCAGCGGGGGGACTAGCAGTCCCTCCGGGGAGCTGTTTTTT